Presented here are 18 T cell receptor beta chains from one specimen sequenced in a study of neoadjuvant anti-PD-1 for oral cavity cancer. Time point indicated: after neoadjuvant nivolumab, at surgical resection. Profiling relied on immunoSEQ multiplex PCR, and the TCRdb table lists in-frame clones only, not all of them. The sample contains 11,000 to 15,000 clones, around 74% of which appear only once. The starting material was PBMCs, obtained after nivolumab (anti-PD-1) treatment. These receptors originate from a person between 35 and 79 years old with oral cavity squamous cell carcinoma.

The rearrangement joins TRBV19 to TRBJ2-1; 13 bases match TRBD2. The V gene's germline CDR1 is LNHDA and CDR2 SQIVND (reference sequence). V shed 5 bases and J 4 bases; nucleotides not matched to a gene: 5. CDR3 length: 16 amino acids. CDR3 protein: CASSGGLAGDYNEQFF. The CDR3 bases are TGTGCCAGTAGTGGTGGACTAGCGGGAGATTACAATGAGCAGTTCTTC.

The chain carries TRBV5-1 and TRBJ1-2, with unresolved D. With 4 bases removed from V and 5 bases from J, the gap between germline ends came to 15 bases. The germline gives CDR1 SGHRS, CDR2 YFSETQ. The CDR3 spans 14 residues. The CDR3 coding sequence is TGCGCCAGCAGCCACGACATCCTCCGGTATGGCTACACCTTC. Amino acids: CASSHDILRYGYTF.

The chain has TRBV5-1 and TRBJ2-7; D may correspond to TRBD1 or TRBD2 (5 bases each). CDR3 size: 15 residues. Germline-derived CDR1 and CDR2 are SGHRS and YFSETQ. The ends were cut back, 3 bases at V and 10 bases at J, with 23 bases in the middle. CDR3 bases: TGCGCCAGCAGCTATTTCGACTCCGGGGCCGATACCCAGTACTTC. Protein product: CASSYFDSGADTQYF.

The chain links TRBV15 to TRBJ1-2; tentative D call: TRBD1 (5 bases). The CDR3 runs 13 residues. CDR1 is LNHNV, CDR2 YYDKDF, per germline (reference sequence). The ends were cut back, 0 bases at V and 7 bases at J, with 9 bases in the middle. The CDR3: CATSRDQGSGYTF. In DNA form, the CDR3 reads TGTGCCACCAGCAGAGACCAGGGATCTGGCTACACCTTC.

This chain joins TRBV14 and TRBJ2-7; D gene ambiguous. V was pared by 1 base and J by 4 bases, with 14 bases between. CDR3 size: 15 residues. The V gene's germline CDR1 is SGHDN and CDR2 FVKESK. The CDR3 protein is CASSQVRLGRYEQYF. CDR3 coding DNA: TGTGCCAGCAGCCAAGTCCGGTTAGGACGTTACGAGCAGTACTTC. The variable domain in full, with the rest retrieved from reference TRBV14 and TRBJ2-7, is EAGVTQFPSHSVIEKGQTVTLRCDPISGHDNLYWYRRVMGKEIKFLLHFVKESKQDESGMPNNRFLAERTGGTYSTLKVQPAELEDSGVYFCASSQVRLGRYEQYFGPGTRLTVT.

The V call is TRBV2, the J call TRBJ2-4; 7 bases map to TRBD1. V lost 7 bases, J lost 7 bases, and 7 bases stayed unmatched. This CDR3 contains 13 residues. CDR1 is SNHLY and CDR2 is FYNNEI in the germline V gene. The CDR3 bases are TGTGCCAGCAATGGACAGGCCATGAACATTCAGTACTTC. The encoded protein is CASNGQAMNIQYF. Variable domain in full (rest from reference TRBV2 and TRBJ2-4): EPEVTQTPSHQVTQMGQEVILRCVPISNHLYFYWYRQILGQKVEFLVSFYNNEISEKSEIFDDQFSVERPDGSNFTLKIRSTKLEDSAMYFCASNGQAMNIQYFGAGTRLSVL.

This chain joins TRBV9 and TRBJ1-2, with D possibly matching TRBD1 (5 bases). The V and J ends lost 3 bases and 5 bases respectively, with 20 bases between them. CDR1 and CDR2 (germline): SGDLS, YYNGEE. The CDR3 is made up of 16 amino acids. The CDR3 reads CASSDGRRHRGYGYTF. CDR3 bases: TGTGCCAGCAGCGATGGCCGTCGACACCGGGGGTATGGCTACACCTTC.

This sequence joins TRBV2 and TRBJ2-4; 8 bases map to TRBD1. The trim removed 4 bases at V and 8 bases at J, leaving 10 bases unmatched. Germline loops: CDR1 SNHLY, CDR2 FYNNEI. The CDR3 length is 15 residues. Here the CDR3 DNA reads TGTGCCAGCAGTGCAGGGGGCGGTTGGAGGCACATTCAGTACTTC. This encodes CASSAGGGWRHIQYF. Full variable domain (missing parts from reference TRBV2 and TRBJ2-4): EPEVTQTPSHQVTQMGQEVILRCVPISNHLYFYWYRQILGQKVEFLVSFYNNEISEKSEIFDDQFSVERPDGSNFTLKIRSTKLEDSAMYFCASSAGGGWRHIQYFGAGTRLSVL.

The J gene is TRBJ1-1, the V gene TRBV5-1; D is perhaps TRBD1 (6 bases). The V end was cut by 1 base, the J end by 4 bases, with 11 bases between. The CDR3 is 14 residues long. Germline V gene sequence: CDR1 SGHRS, CDR2 YFSETQ. The CDR3 sequence: CASSLNTGSTEAFF. The CDR3 DNA reads TGCGCCAGCAGCTTGAACACAGGGAGCACTGAAGCTTTCTTT.

The J gene is TRBJ1-6, the V gene TRBV30; tentative D call: TRBD1 (6 bases). V was pared by 5 bases and J by 10 bases, with 12 bases between. Germline CDR1 and CDR2: GTSNPN and SVGIG (reference sequence). CDR3 size: 12 residues. CDR3 amino acids: CAWRGARSPLHF. DNA of the CDR3: TGTGCCTGGCGGGGGGCTCGGTCACCCCTCCACTTT.

The chain combines TRBV2 with TRBJ1-5, with D maybe TRBD1 (5 bases). The CDR3 has 14 residues. Between the trimmed V and J ends, which lost 4 bases and 7 bases, there was a span of 14 bases. Germline values: CDR1 SNHLY, CDR2 FYNNEI. CDR3 bases: TGTGCCAGCAGTGCACCCCCATCAGGGCAGCCCCAGCATTTT. It specifies CASSAPPSGQPQHF.

This CDR3 reads CASSSYLGYTF. The CDR3 bases are TGCGCCAGCAGCTCTTACTTAGGCTACACCTTC. The rearrangement links TRBV4-1 to TRBJ1-2; D is ambiguous. From germline, CDR1 is MGHRA and CDR2 YSYEKL. V was trimmed by 5 bases and J by 8 bases, leaving 9 bases between them. The CDR3 spans 11 residues.

The V and J genes are TRBV10-3 and TRBJ2-7; D is unclear. V lost 6 bases, J lost 2 bases, and 14 bases lay in between. The germline CDR1 and CDR2 sequences are ENHRY and SYGVKD. CDR3 length: 14 amino acids. The CDR3 reads CAIRSTQHPYEQYF. DNA of the CDR3: TGTGCCATCAGGTCGACACAACACCCCTACGAGCAGTACTTC.

A few counts support this clone. The chain's CDR3 is CASKGQLNTEAFF. DNA of the CDR3: TGTGCCAGCAAAGGACAGCTGAACACTGAAGCTTTCTTT. This chain connects TRBV7-6 to TRBJ1-1, with a possible D match to TRBD1 (6 bases). The CDR3 sequence is 13 residues long. V was clipped by 7 bases and J by 0 bases, with 9 bases between them. Germline V lookup: CDR1 SGHVS, CDR2 FNYEAQ. Variable domain in full (rest from reference TRBV7-6 and TRBJ1-1): GAGVSQSPRYKVTKRGQDVALRCDPISGHVSLYWYRQALGQGPEFLTYFNYEAQQDKSGLPNDRFSAERPEGSISTLTIQRTEQRDSAMYRCASKGQLNTEAFFGQGTRLTVV.

The V and J genes are TRBV2 and TRBJ2-1; the match to TRBD2 covers 7 bases. V was clipped by 8 bases and J by 7 bases; unmatched bases: 11. The CDR3 extends over 14 amino acids. From germline, CDR1 is SNHLY and CDR2 FYNNEI. The CDR3 region has the DNA TGTGCCAGCGGCGGGGGTGCGGCCGGAAATGAGCAGTTCTTC. It codes for CASGGGAAGNEQFF.

The chain has TRBV11-3 and TRBJ2-7; D could derive from TRBD1 or TRBD2 (5 bases each). The CDR3 extends over 13 amino acids. Trimming shortened V by 5 bases and J by 5 bases, and 13 bases separated the two germline ends. Per the germline V gene, CDR1 is SGHNT and CDR2 is YENEEA. CDR3 loop: CASSTTGADEQYF. The DNA of the CDR3 is TGTGCCAGCAGCACCACCGGGGCCGACGAGCAGTACTTC.

The chain joins TRBV10-1 to TRBJ2-2; D may be TRBD1 or TRBD2 (7 bases each). CDR1 is WNHNN, CDR2 SYGVQD, per germline (reference sequence). V was pared by 5 bases and J by 5 bases, with 15 bases between. The CDR3 runs to 15 residues. CDR3 nucleotides: TGCGCCAGCAGTCTAACCAGGGGGGGGACCGGGGAGCTGTTTTTT. Its translation: CASSLTRGGTGELFF.

In this sample, this clone turned up once. V gene TRBV5-1 combines with J gene TRBJ2-1; TRBD2 is a possible D gene (8 bases). The CDR3 extends over 16 amino acids. Germline CDR1 is SGHRS and CDR2 is YFSETQ. V lost 4 bases, J lost 8 bases, and 22 bases lay in between. The CDR3 sequence is CASSPRAGGLVHEQFF. Written as DNA, the CDR3 is TGCGCCAGCAGCCCTAGGGCAGGGGGACTAGTACATGAGCAGTTCTTC. The full variable domain, rest sourced from reference TRBV5-1 and TRBJ2-1, is KAGVTQTPRYLIKTRGQQVTLSCSPISGHRSVSWYQQTPGQGLQFLFEYFSETQRNKGNFPGRFSGRQFSNSRSEMNVSTLELGDSALYLCASSPRAGGLVHEQFFGPGTRLTVL.